Listed below are T cell receptor beta chains from one sample, sequenced in a study of CXCR3-negative and CXCR3-positive naive CD8 T cells. TCRdb reanalyzed the 5' RACE reads, giving one entry per CDR3 protein sequence and no DNA. The sample's table shows tens of thousands of distinct CDR3 sequences. Sequencing input: naive CXCR3+ CD8+ T cells from blood. These receptors all come from a human donor in good health. Some clones in this sample may be carry-over from other donors' samples. Each CDR3 is given with its conserved first and last residue.

TRBV27,TRBJ2-1,15,CASNLSPGPMGEQFF
TRBV20-1,TRBJ1-1,16,CSARESGFSLNTEAFF
TRBV28,TRBJ1-4,12,CASSQGLEKLFF
TRBV28,TRBJ2-5,14,CASSSTPGDKTQYF
TRBV2,TRBJ2-5,16,CASSEAYGQGQETQYF
TRBV29-1,TRBJ1-2,14,CSVEETAANYGYTF
TRBV29-1,TRBJ1-1,14,CSVQPTEMNTEAFF
TRBV25-1,TRBJ1-1,15,CASSGSPYMNTEAFF
TRBV28,TRBJ2-7,14,CASSGIKGSYEQYF
TRBV5-6,TRBJ1-2,16,CASSLALRGSNYGYTF
TRBV20-1,TRBJ2-7,15,CSASSRYRSSYEQYF
TRBV4-1,TRBJ2-2,19,CASSQVGTSGGRNTGELFF
TRBV5-1,TRBJ1-2,13,CASSRVGDYGYTF
TRBV6-6,TRBJ1-5,15,CASSYSVEGTQPQHF
TRBV29-1,TRBJ2-2,13,CSVETGMTGELFF
TRBV6-5,TRBJ2-7,13,CASSYGLRAEQYF
TRBV3-1,TRBJ2-1,13,CASSQTGRDEQFF
TRBV12-3/TRBV12-4,TRBJ2-1,16,CASSLKGTGSYNEQFF
TRBV7-9,TRBJ1-2,13,CASSPTGWYGYTF
TRBV7-9,TRBJ2-7,14,CASSFLELAYEQYF
TRBV29-1,TRBJ2-4,13,CSVVGEWKNIRYF
TRBV28,TRBJ2-3,16,CASSTLDRRSTDTQYF
TRBV28,TRBJ2-1,12,CASTPGNNEQFF
TRBV28,TRBJ2-6,16,CASSLASYSGANVLTF
TRBV29-1,TRBJ2-2,13,CSVERQNYRELFF
TRBV29-1,TRBJ1-2,12,CSLTDPEGGYTF
TRBV12-3/TRBV12-4,TRBJ1-4,15,CASTLSDKGNEKLFF
TRBV12-3/TRBV12-4,TRBJ2-5,14,CASSLYGNQETQYF
TRBV3-1,TRBJ1-1,12,CASSQDRVEAFF
TRBV12-3/TRBV12-4,TRBJ2-7,12,CASSPTVYEQYF
TRBV5-1,TRBJ1-1,13,CASSRDRLDEAFF
TRBV24-1,TRBJ1-2,15,CATSGDSGPNYGYTF
TRBV12-3/TRBV12-4,TRBJ2-7,13,CASSFGITYEQYF
TRBV13,TRBJ2-2,12,CASSYPPGELFF
TRBV11-3,TRBJ2-7,16,CASSPTRDRVSYEQYF
TRBV28,TRBJ2-1,14,CASSAGSSYNEQFF
TRBV9,TRBJ2-3,17,CASSGQGQRESTDTQYF
TRBV5-1,TRBJ2-1,19,CASSVLPLAGVIAGNEQFF
TRBV10-1,TRBJ1-1,13,CASRPTGNTEAFF
TRBV7-9,TRBJ2-7,13,CASSPLGTYEQYF
TRBV6-4,TRBJ2-3,15,CASSDGTGGADTQYF
TRBV12-3/TRBV12-4,TRBJ2-2,16,CASSPWDVMISGELFF
TRBV7-9,TRBJ2-1,17,CASSAPELAGGRDEQFF